Listed below are T cell receptor beta chains from one sample, sequenced in a study of fetal regulatory T cell absence and autoimmunity. Repertoires were generated with immunoSEQ multiplex PCR, while TCRdb's copy carries only in-frame clones and drops some. The sample consists of about 95,000 clones, about three quarters of them appearing once. The sample consisted of pancreas tissue. The receptors here all came from a male donor with IPEX syndrome. CDR3s include the opening cysteine and the closing phenylalanine or tryptophan. The order of the fields is J gene, V gene, D gene, clone size, CDR3 length, CDR3 DNA, CDR3 protein. A D gene is named only where the DNA matches it firmly. Some rows have no size entry. The others give once, few or many, or a class for an expanded clone.

TRBJ2-7	TRBV6-5	TRBD1	NA	16	TGTGCCAGCAGTTATTCCGGGGGACAGGGGATCTACGAGCAGTACTTC	CASSYSGGQGIYEQYF
TRBJ2-1	TRBV27	NA	few	13	TGTGCCAGCAGTTTATCGTCCGGGCATGAGCAGTTCTTC	CASSLSSGHEQFF
TRBJ1-1	TRBV6-1	NA	NA	12	TGTGCCAGCATGGGGGGGCCAACTGAAGCTTTCTTT	CASMGGPTEAFF
TRBJ1-1	TRBV5-8	NA	NA	14	TGTGCCAGCAGCTTGGGCCCCGGGATGACTGAAGCTTTCTTT	CASSLGPGMTEAFF
TRBJ2-1	TRBV6-5	TRBD2	NA	15	TGTGCCAGCAGAAGCGGGGGTAGCTCCTACAATGAGCAGTTCTTC	CASRSGGSSYNEQFF
TRBJ1-2	TRBV6-1	NA	NA	14	TGTGCCAGCAGCGATTACAGCCTGGGCTATGGCTACACCTTC	CASSDYSLGYGYTF
TRBJ1-4	TRBV13	NA	NA	12	TGTGCCAGCAGCTTAGGCAGTGAAAAACTGTTTTTT	CASSLGSEKLFF
TRBJ2-7	TRBV5-6	TRBD2	NA	14	TGTGCCAGCAGCGCTAGCGGGACGGGCTACGAGCAGTACTTC	CASSASGTGYEQYF
TRBJ2-1	TRBV4-1	TRBD2	NA	14	TGCGCCAGCAGCCAAGGACTAGCGGGGGATGAGCAGTTCTTC	CASSQGLAGDEQFF
TRBJ1-2	TRBV9	TRBD1	NA	14	TGTGCCAGCAGCGTAGGGGGACAGGGAAGGGGCTACACCTTC	CASSVGGQGRGYTF
TRBJ2-1	TRBV27	NA	NA	14	TGTGCCAGCAGTGTACTAGCAACCCACAATGAGCAGTTCTTC	CASSVLATHNEQFF
TRBJ2-7	TRBV7-2	TRBD1	few	13	TGTGCCAGCAGCTCGCAGGGGGCGGGAGAGCAGTACTTC	CASSSQGAGEQYF
TRBJ2-3	TRBV29-1	TRBD2	NA	18	TGCAGCGTTGAGGGGGGGCTTACTAGCGGCCCTAGCACAGATACGCAGTATTTT	CSVEGGLTSGPSTDTQYF
TRBJ1-2	TRBV7-9	TRBD1	once	14	TGTGCCAGCAGCTACAGTACAGGGGACTATGGCTACACCTTC	CASSYSTGDYGYTF
TRBJ1-1	TRBV6-5	TRBD1	NA	13	TGTGCCAGCAGGACGGGACAGGTGGGTGAAGCTTTCTTT	CASRTGQVGEAFF
TRBJ2-3	TRBV2	NA	NA	11	TGTGCCAGCAGTGAAGCAGATACGCAGTATTTT	CASSEADTQYF
TRBJ2-5	TRBV4-3	TRBD2	NA	18	TGCGCCAGCAGCCAAGGGACTAGCGGGGGGGCCGGTCTAGAGACCCAGTACTTC	CASSQGTSGGAGLETQYF
TRBJ2-3	TRBV5-1	NA	NA	16	TGCGCCAGCAGCCCCGGCCAGGGGCGACCCACAGATACGCAGTATTTT	CASSPGQGRPTDTQYF
TRBJ1-5	TRBV19	NA	NA	14	TGTGCCAGTAGTCTCGCCCTTAGCAATCAGCCCCAGCATTTT	CASSLALSNQPQHF
TRBJ2-5	TRBV15	NA	NA	13	TGTGCCACCAGCAGAGATGGGGAAGAGACCCAGTACTTC	CATSRDGEETQYF
TRBJ2-1	TRBV27	TRBD2	NA	14	TGTGCCAGCAGCCTGGGGGGGTCACACAATGAGCAGTTCTTC	CASSLGGSHNEQFF
TRBJ1-4	TRBV7-9	NA	NA	15	TGTGCCAGCAGCTTAGCGTTTTCAACTAATGAAAAACTGTTTTTT	CASSLAFSTNEKLFF
TRBJ2-5	TRBV27	NA	NA	13	TGTGCCAGCAAACCAGGGCTTCAAGAGACCCAGTACTTC	CASKPGLQETQYF
TRBJ1-1	TRBV6-1	NA	NA	12	TGTGCCAGCAGACAGGGGAACACTGAAGCTTTCTTT	CASRQGNTEAFF
TRBJ2-3	TRBV2	NA	NA	15	TGTGCCAGCAGGTGGCAGGGGGGGCCAACAGATACGCAGTATTTT	CASRWQGGPTDTQYF
TRBJ1-5	TRBV5-1	TRBD1	few	15	TGCGCCAGCAGCTCGCCCGACAGGGAAGTTCAGCCCCAGCATTTT	CASSSPDREVQPQHF
TRBJ1-4	TRBV29-1	TRBD1	NA	13	TGCAGCGTTGTCCTTACAGGGGGAGAAAAACTGTTTTTT	CSVVLTGGEKLFF
TRBJ1-2	TRBV6-5	NA	few	11	TGTGCCACCTGGGCCGTGTATGGCTACACCTTC	CATWAVYGYTF
TRBJ2-7	TRBV27	NA	NA	13	TGTGCCAGCAAAGCTGGGACACTAGGCGAGCAGTACTTC	CASKAGTLGEQYF
TRBJ2-7	TRBV6-1	TRBD2	once	14	TGTGCCAGCAGTGAGGGAGGGCCGACCTACGAGCAGTACTTC	CASSEGGPTYEQYF
TRBJ2-7	TRBV6-5	NA	NA	13	TGTGCCAGCAGTTACGCTAGCTCCTACGAGCAGTACTTC	CASSYASSYEQYF
TRBJ2-3	TRBV18	TRBD1	NA	16	TGTGCCAGCTCACCCCGACAGGGGGGTAGCACAGATACGCAGTATTTT	CASSPRQGGSTDTQYF
TRBJ1-4	TRBV6-5	NA	NA	15	TGTGCCAGCAGGCCTTGGAAGGGGACTAATGAAAAACTGTTTTTT	CASRPWKGTNEKLFF
TRBJ2-7	TRBV19	NA	few	16	TGTGCCAGTAGTGGAAGACTAGGAACCTTTTGGTACGAGCAGTACTTC	CASSGRLGTFWYEQYF
TRBJ1-2	TRBV20-1	NA	NA	11	TGCAGTGCTAGAGAAATTAATGGCTACACCTTC	CSAREINGYTF
TRBJ1-1	TRBV4-3	NA	NA	16	TGCGCCAGCAGCCCGACCTGGGTCTACTCGAACACTGAAGCTTTCTTT	CASSPTWVYSNTEAFF